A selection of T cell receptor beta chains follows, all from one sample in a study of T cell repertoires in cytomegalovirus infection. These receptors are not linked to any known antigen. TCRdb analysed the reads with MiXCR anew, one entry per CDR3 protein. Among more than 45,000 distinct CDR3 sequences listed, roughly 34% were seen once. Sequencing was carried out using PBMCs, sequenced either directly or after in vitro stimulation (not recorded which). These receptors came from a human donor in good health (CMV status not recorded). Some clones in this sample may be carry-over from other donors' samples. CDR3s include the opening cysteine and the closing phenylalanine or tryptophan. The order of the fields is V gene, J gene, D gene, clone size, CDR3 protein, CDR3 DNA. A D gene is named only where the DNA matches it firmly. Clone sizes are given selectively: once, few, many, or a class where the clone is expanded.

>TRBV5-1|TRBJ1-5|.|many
CASSLAPDYQPQHF
TGCGCCAGCAGCTTGGCGCCGGATTATCAGCCCCAGCATTTT
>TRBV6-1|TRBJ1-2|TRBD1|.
CASSEAGGSYHYGYTF
TGTGCCAGCAGTGAAGCAGGGGGCAGTTACCACTATGGCTACACCTTC
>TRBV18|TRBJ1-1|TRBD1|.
CASSQQGGTEAFF
TGTGCCAGCTCACAGCAGGGGGGCACTGAAGCTTTCTTT
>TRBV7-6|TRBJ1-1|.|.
CASSLGQGTEAFF
TGTGCCAGCAGCTTAGGGCAGGGGACTGAAGCTTTCTTT
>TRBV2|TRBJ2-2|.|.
CASGAGSTGELFF
TGTGCCAGCGGGGCGGGGAGTACCGGGGAGCTGTTTTTT
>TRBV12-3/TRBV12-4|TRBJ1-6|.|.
CASRGVRRNYNSPLHF
TGTGCCAGCAGGGGGGTTCGACGGAATTATAATTCACCCCTCCACTTT
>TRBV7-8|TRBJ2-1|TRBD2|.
CASSLRTSFRGNEQFF
TGTGCCAGCAGCTTACGGACTAGCTTCAGAGGGAATGAGCAGTTCTTC
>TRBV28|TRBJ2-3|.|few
CASSSPAGHRGADTQYF
TGTGCCAGCAGTTCCCCCGCGGGACACCGAGGCGCAGATACGCAGTATTTT
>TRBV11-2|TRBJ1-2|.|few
CASSLAGQPGGYTF
TGTGCCAGCAGCTTAGCCGGACAGCCGGGAGGCTACACCTTC
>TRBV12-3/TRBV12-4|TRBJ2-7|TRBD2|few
CASSLALSFGRVSYEQYF
TGTGCCAGCAGTTTAGCGCTTTCTTTCGGGAGGGTCTCCTACGAGCAGTACTTC
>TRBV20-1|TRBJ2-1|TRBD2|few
CSAREAGQRDPFF
TGCAGTGCTAGAGAAGCGGGCCAGCGGGATCCGTTCTTC
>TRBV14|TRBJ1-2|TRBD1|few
CASSQETAGGPVGYTF
TGTGCCAGCAGCCAAGAGACAGCAGGGGGCCCGGTTGGCTACACCTTC
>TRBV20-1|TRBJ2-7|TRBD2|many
CSAEPLAGLPYEQYF
TGCAGTGCGGAGCCCCTAGCGGGGCTTCCCTACGAGCAGTACTTC
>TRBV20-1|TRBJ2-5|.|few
CSARGGLETQYF
TGCAGTGCTAGAGGAGGCCTGGAGACCCAGTACTTC
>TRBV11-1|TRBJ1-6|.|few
CASSRRGGDYSPLHF
TGTGCCAGCAGCCGCCGGGGGGGCGATTATTCACCCCTCCACTTT
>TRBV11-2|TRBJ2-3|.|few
CASSSVRGRATVTQYF
TGTGCCAGCAGCTCCGTTCGGGGCAGAGCTACAGTCACGCAGTATTTT
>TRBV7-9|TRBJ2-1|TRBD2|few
CASSLSLAGSYNEQFF
TGTGCCAGCAGCTTAAGTCTAGCGGGAAGCTACAATGAGCAGTTCTTC
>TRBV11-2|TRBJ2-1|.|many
CASSLFPYNEQFF
TGTGCCAGCAGCTTATTCCCCTACAATGAGCAGTTCTTC
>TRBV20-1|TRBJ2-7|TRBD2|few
CSARLAGDSSYEQYF
TGCAGTGCTAGACTAGCGGGCGACAGCTCCTACGAGCAGTACTTC
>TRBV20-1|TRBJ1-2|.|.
CSARAQQGYTF
TGCAGTGCTAGAGCTCAACAGGGCTACACCTTC
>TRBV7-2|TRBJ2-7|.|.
CARIRGQGYEQYF
TGTGCCAGGATAAGGGGACAAGGTTACGAGCAGTACTTC
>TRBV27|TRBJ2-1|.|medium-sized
CASSLGRMSSYNEQFF
TGTGCCAGCAGTTTAGGTCGGATGAGCTCCTACAATGAGCAGTTCTTC
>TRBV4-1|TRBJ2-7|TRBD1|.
CASSRGTAYEQYF
TGCGCCAGCAGCCGGGGGACAGCCTACGAGCAGTACTTC
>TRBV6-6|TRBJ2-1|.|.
CASRPLISYNEQFF
TGTGCCAGCAGACCATTAATCTCATACAATGAGCAGTTCTTC
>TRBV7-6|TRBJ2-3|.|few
CASSSPLRGAGDTQYF
TGTGCCAGCAGCTCGCCACTGAGGGGGGCCGGTGATACGCAGTATTTT
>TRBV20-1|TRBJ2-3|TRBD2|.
CSARGRFAGGSSDTQYF
TGCAGTGCTAGAGGAAGGTTTGCGGGAGGGTCATCAGATACGCAGTATTTT
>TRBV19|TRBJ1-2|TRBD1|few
CASSISGQNYGYTF
TGTGCCAGTAGTATTTCGGGACAGAATTATGGCTACACCTTC
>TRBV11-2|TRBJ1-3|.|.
CASSFGASGNTIYF
TGTGCCAGCAGCTTTGGAGCCTCTGGAAACACCATATATTTT
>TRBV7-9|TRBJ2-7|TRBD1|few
CASSPSGTGSNEQYF
TGTGCCAGCAGCCCTTCCGGGACAGGATCGAACGAGCAGTACTTC
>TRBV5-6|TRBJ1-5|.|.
CASSLGLGDDQPQHF
TGTGCCAGCAGCCTGGGGTTGGGTGACGATCAGCCCCAGCATTTT
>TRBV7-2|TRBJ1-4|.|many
CASSLLAGGGGEKLFF
TGTGCCAGCAGCCTACTCGCGGGGGGTGGAGGTGAAAAACTGTTTTTT
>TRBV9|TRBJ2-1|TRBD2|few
CASSALGTSEDNEQFF
TGTGCCAGCAGCGCCCTCGGGACTAGCGAAGACAATGAGCAGTTCTTC
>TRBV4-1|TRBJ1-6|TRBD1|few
CASSQDGWRQGDSPLHF
TGCGCCAGCAGCCAAGATGGTTGGAGACAGGGCGATTCACCCCTCCACTTT
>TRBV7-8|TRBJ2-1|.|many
CASRLGPATYNEQFF
TGTGCCAGCAGACTCGGCCCGGCGACTTACAATGAGCAGTTCTTC
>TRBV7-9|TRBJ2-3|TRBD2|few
CASSPRPGGLPDTQYF
TGTGCCAGCAGCCCGCGCCCGGGGGGGCTCCCAGATACGCAGTATTTT
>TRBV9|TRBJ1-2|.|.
CASSNGRPIAGYTF
TGTGCCAGCAGCAATGGCCGCCCTATCGCTGGCTACACCTTC
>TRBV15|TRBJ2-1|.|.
CATSRALSVDEQFF
TGTGCCACCAGCAGAGCGCTTTCCGTTGATGAGCAGTTCTTC
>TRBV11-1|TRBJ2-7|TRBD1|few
CASSGTGGREQYF
TGTGCCAGCAGCGGGACAGGGGGCCGCGAGCAGTACTTC
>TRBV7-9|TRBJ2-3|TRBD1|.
CASSLGFGTAYDGADTQYF
TGTGCCAGCAGCTTAGGCTTCGGGACAGCCTATGATGGAGCAGATACGCAGTATTTT
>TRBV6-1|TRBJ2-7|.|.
CASSDGDYEQYF
TGTGCCAGCAGTGACGGAGACTACGAGCAGTACTTC
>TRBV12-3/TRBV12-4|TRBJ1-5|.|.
CASRPQGQPQHF
TGTGCCAGCAGACCTCAGGGTCAGCCCCAGCATTTT